What follows are 10 T cell receptor beta chains derived from one specimen sequenced in a study of T cell changes during pregnancy in multiple sclerosis. Generated by immunoSEQ multiplex PCR, the TCRdb table keeps only in-frame clones and is missing some. The profile shows around 40,000 clones, around 92% of them singletons. The sequences come from CD8+ T cells from peripheral blood mononuclear cells, collected in the second trimester of pregnancy. These TCRs come from a female donor with multiple sclerosis, enrolled in a pregnancy study.

V is TRBV7-3 and J is TRBJ2-7; 8 nucleotides line up with TRBD1. There are 15 residues in the CDR3. V lost 5 bases and J lost 2; bases outside the gene matches: 8. CDR1 and CDR2 (germline): SGHTA, FQGTGA. CDR3 region: CASSVGQAGTYEQYF. The CDR3 bases are TGTGCCAGCAGCGTGGGACAGGCCGGAACCTACGAGCAGTACTTC.

The V and J genes are TRBV29-1 and TRBJ1-1; maybe TRBD1 (6 bases). V lost 7 bases, J lost 12 bases, and 18 bases lay in between. The CDR3 contains 11 residues. In germline, CDR1 is SQVTM, CDR2 ANQGSEA. CDR3 DNA: TGCAGCGGGGATCAGGGGTTTTTCACTTTCTTT. This gives the protein CSGDQGFFTFF.

The V and J genes are TRBV7-9 and TRBJ2-1, with 8 bases fitting TRBD2. CDR3 length equals 12 residues. Germline V gene data show CDR1 as SEHNR and CDR2 as FQNEAQ (reference sequence). Trimming took 5 bases from V and 13 from J; bases not matched to a gene: 7. DNA for the CDR3: TGTGCCAGCAGCGGACTAGCACCGCCCCAGTTCTTC. This sequence encodes CASSGLAPPQFF.

This clone is a singleton in its sample. Here the CDR3 DNA reads TGTGCCAGCAGCCAAGAACAGGGGAACACTGAAGCTTTCTTT. Its protein product is CASSQEQGNTEAFF. The rearrangement uses TRBV4-2 and TRBJ1-1; tentative D call: TRBD1 (6 bases). The germline V gene has CDR1 LGHNA and CDR2 YNFKEQ. This CDR3 comprises 14 residues. The germline V and J ends were trimmed by 0 bases and 1 base, with 6 bases remaining between them.

The rearrangement joins TRBV30 to TRBJ2-7, with D maybe TRBD1 (5 bases). The V end lost 3 bases, the J end lost 0 bases, and 12 bases lay between the germline ends. Germline CDR1 and CDR2: GTSNPN and SVGIG (reference sequence). This CDR3 is built from 14 residues. The CDR3 DNA sequence: TGTGCCTGGAGCCCGACAGTTAGCTCCTACGAGCAGTACTTC. This gives the protein CAWSPTVSSYEQYF.

The V gene is TRBV19, the J gene TRBJ1-5; D is uncertain. V gave up 3 bases and J gave up 0 bases, with 6 bases separating them. The CDR3 has 14 amino acids. Per the germline V gene, CDR1 is LNHDA and CDR2 is SQIVND (reference sequence). The DNA of the CDR3 is TGTGCCAGTAGTATCCCTAATAGCAATCAGCCCCAGCATTTT. This codes for CASSIPNSNQPQHF.

The chain links TRBV5-4 to TRBJ2-7; possible D gene TRBD1, 6 bases. There are 15 residues in the CDR3. CDR1 is SGHNT and CDR2 is YYREEE in the germline V gene (reference sequence). V was pared by 1 base and J by 6 bases, with 17 bases between. CDR3 sequence (DNA): TGTGCCAGCAGCTTGAGGGGGTCCTCAACGCTCGAGCAGTACTTC. Protein sequence: CASSLRGSSTLEQYF.

The V and J genes are TRBV7-9 and TRBJ1-2; no clear D gene. Trimming took 6 bases from V and 4 from J, leaving 12 bases between them. The CDR3 contains 13 residues. Germline V gene data show CDR1 as SEHNR and CDR2 as FQNEAQ (reference sequence). This CDR3 is CASSPGQLYGYTF. In DNA, the CDR3 is TGTGCCAGCAGTCCTGGGCAGCTCTATGGCTACACCTTC.

V and J are TRBV6-5 and TRBJ1-1; perhaps TRBD1 as D (5 bases). This CDR3 contains 14 residues. V dropped 5 bases and J dropped 3 bases, with 13 bases sitting between them. CDR1 and CDR2 from the germline V gene are MNHEY and SVGAGI. CDR3 in amino acids: CASSPGFLDTEAFF. The CDR3, as DNA: TGTGCCAGCAGTCCAGGGTTTCTGGACACTGAAGCTTTCTTT.

Written as DNA, the CDR3 is TGCAGCGTTGTGGGGGACCCAGCGGGGGAGAAAGAGACCCAGTACTTC. As protein: CSVVGDPAGEKETQYF. This chain connects TRBV29-1 to TRBJ2-5; TRBD2 agrees at 8 bases. V lost 4 bases, J lost 3 bases, and 13 bases stayed unmatched. CDR1 is SQVTM, CDR2 ANQGSEA, per germline. The CDR3 contains 16 residues.